This is a list of T cell receptor beta chains from one sample in a study of vaccination effects on CD4 cells after COVID-19. These receptors lack a known antigen. The data were produced by immunoSEQ multiplex PCR, yet TCRdb's version contains in-frame clones alone and is incomplete. This table has around 75,000 clones, 60% to 75% appearing once. The sample in question was CD4+ T cells from PBMCs cultured with HIV peptides, obtained before COVID-19 vaccination. The receptors stem from a human donor who had a prior SARS-CoV-2 infection. The conserved cysteine and the conserved F or W are not part of the CDR3 here. The size entry is marked missing in some rows and otherwise reads once, few, many or a size class.

clone_size: -
v_call: TRBV19
cdr3_aa: ASREGSTDTQY

clone_size: -
v_call: TRBV7-3
cdr3_aa: ASSLGGIMNTEAF

clone_size: -
v_call: TRBV24-1
cdr3_aa: ATGGTGANTEAF

clone_size: -
v_call: TRBV2
cdr3_aa: ASRRQGNEKTQY

clone_size: -
v_call: TRBV30
cdr3_aa: AWSVGLAGTDTQY

clone_size: few
v_call: TRBV7-3
cdr3_aa: ASSHPGLAEIAYEQY

clone_size: -
v_call: TRBV18
cdr3_aa: ASSPWLVRTGELF

clone_size: -
v_call: TRBV11-2
cdr3_aa: ASSSPRPGGAYTEAF

clone_size: -
v_call: TRBV11-2
cdr3_aa: ASSLVGAALKEKLF

clone_size: -
v_call: TRBV7-6
cdr3_aa: ASSLVAGGIYNEQF

clone_size: -
v_call: TRBV5-1
cdr3_aa: ASSTSTYLATGELF

clone_size: few
v_call: TRBV21-1
cdr3_aa: ASSEAGMGSYEQY

clone_size: -
v_call: TRBV7-2
cdr3_aa: ASSPRTGSSGDTQY

clone_size: few
v_call: TRBV6-5
cdr3_aa: ASSYSIRGQKEKLF

clone_size: few
v_call: TRBV7-9
cdr3_aa: ASSPGIGAIYGYT

clone_size: few
v_call: TRBV6-1
cdr3_aa: ASSYGGKYGYT

clone_size: -
v_call: TRBV5-4
cdr3_aa: ASSPQSLDTQY

clone_size: -
v_call: TRBV10-3
cdr3_aa: AISDGRGWGQPQH

clone_size: -
v_call: TRBV4-1
cdr3_aa: ASSQAAYGYT

clone_size: -
v_call: TRBV6-5
cdr3_aa: ASSYGTGNTEAF

clone_size: -
v_call: TRBV19
cdr3_aa: ASSLSLAGGFGTQY

clone_size: -
v_call: TRBV15
cdr3_aa: ATSPLRGTEAF

clone_size: -
v_call: TRBV4-2
cdr3_aa: ASSQKHAPAELSTDTQY

clone_size: -
v_call: TRBV10-3
cdr3_aa: AIRGQGFDYGYT

clone_size: -
v_call: TRBV19
cdr3_aa: ASSMFGLPGEDTQY

clone_size: -
v_call: TRBV30
cdr3_aa: AWSVGRGSDEQY

clone_size: -
v_call: TRBV4-1
cdr3_aa: ASSLDRGHGYT

clone_size: -
v_call: TRBV5-5
cdr3_aa: ASSLVGTWVQPQH

clone_size: -
v_call: TRBV7-9
cdr3_aa: ASSKREAGTQY

clone_size: -
v_call: TRBV6-1
cdr3_aa: ASSSRDRDGQPQH

clone_size: -
v_call: TRBV24-1
cdr3_aa: ATSDTGLASSTGELF

clone_size: -
v_call: TRBV5-1
cdr3_aa: ASSVTGGTETQY

clone_size: few
v_call: TRBV30
cdr3_aa: AWSMDSGANVLT

clone_size: -
v_call: TRBV4-2
cdr3_aa: ASSQLMGGYEQY

clone_size: -
v_call: TRBV19
cdr3_aa: ASSIQGGNTEAF

clone_size: -
v_call: TRBV27
cdr3_aa: ASSRRGTDTQY

clone_size: -
v_call: TRBV4-3
cdr3_aa: ASSQIGQGGSYEQY

clone_size: -
v_call: TRBV6-4
cdr3_aa: ASSETSGDYNEQF

clone_size: -
v_call: TRBV7-3
cdr3_aa: ASSLTRDSSTDTQY

clone_size: -
v_call: TRBV6-2/TRBV6-3
cdr3_aa: ASSRNRDTGELF

clone_size: -
v_call: TRBV2
cdr3_aa: ASLQTIAKNIQY

clone_size: -
v_call: TRBV7-6
cdr3_aa: ASRPVLGGPSYNEQF

clone_size: few
v_call: TRBV7-9
cdr3_aa: ASSLGDQPQH

clone_size: -
v_call: TRBV30
cdr3_aa: AWSPPGTSGIYNEQF

clone_size: -
v_call: TRBV5-5
cdr3_aa: ASSLWGSRDTEAF

clone_size: -
v_call: TRBV19
cdr3_aa: ASSMFGNTEAF

clone_size: -
v_call: TRBV18
cdr3_aa: ASSRQGGLGTEAF

clone_size: -
v_call: TRBV6-6
cdr3_aa: ASKGGGGGELF

clone_size: few
v_call: TRBV4-2
cdr3_aa: ASSQEKLYYEQY

clone_size: -
v_call: TRBV5-1
cdr3_aa: APTGVSPLH

clone_size: -
v_call: TRBV2
cdr3_aa: ASSEDGPYNSPLH

clone_size: few
v_call: TRBV6-6
cdr3_aa: AISDRGNGELF

clone_size: -
v_call: TRBV6-5
cdr3_aa: ASSTPYRDYNEQF

clone_size: -
v_call: TRBV2
cdr3_aa: ASSAATGNTEAF

clone_size: -
v_call: TRBV5-1
cdr3_aa: ASSARTGGSYNEQF